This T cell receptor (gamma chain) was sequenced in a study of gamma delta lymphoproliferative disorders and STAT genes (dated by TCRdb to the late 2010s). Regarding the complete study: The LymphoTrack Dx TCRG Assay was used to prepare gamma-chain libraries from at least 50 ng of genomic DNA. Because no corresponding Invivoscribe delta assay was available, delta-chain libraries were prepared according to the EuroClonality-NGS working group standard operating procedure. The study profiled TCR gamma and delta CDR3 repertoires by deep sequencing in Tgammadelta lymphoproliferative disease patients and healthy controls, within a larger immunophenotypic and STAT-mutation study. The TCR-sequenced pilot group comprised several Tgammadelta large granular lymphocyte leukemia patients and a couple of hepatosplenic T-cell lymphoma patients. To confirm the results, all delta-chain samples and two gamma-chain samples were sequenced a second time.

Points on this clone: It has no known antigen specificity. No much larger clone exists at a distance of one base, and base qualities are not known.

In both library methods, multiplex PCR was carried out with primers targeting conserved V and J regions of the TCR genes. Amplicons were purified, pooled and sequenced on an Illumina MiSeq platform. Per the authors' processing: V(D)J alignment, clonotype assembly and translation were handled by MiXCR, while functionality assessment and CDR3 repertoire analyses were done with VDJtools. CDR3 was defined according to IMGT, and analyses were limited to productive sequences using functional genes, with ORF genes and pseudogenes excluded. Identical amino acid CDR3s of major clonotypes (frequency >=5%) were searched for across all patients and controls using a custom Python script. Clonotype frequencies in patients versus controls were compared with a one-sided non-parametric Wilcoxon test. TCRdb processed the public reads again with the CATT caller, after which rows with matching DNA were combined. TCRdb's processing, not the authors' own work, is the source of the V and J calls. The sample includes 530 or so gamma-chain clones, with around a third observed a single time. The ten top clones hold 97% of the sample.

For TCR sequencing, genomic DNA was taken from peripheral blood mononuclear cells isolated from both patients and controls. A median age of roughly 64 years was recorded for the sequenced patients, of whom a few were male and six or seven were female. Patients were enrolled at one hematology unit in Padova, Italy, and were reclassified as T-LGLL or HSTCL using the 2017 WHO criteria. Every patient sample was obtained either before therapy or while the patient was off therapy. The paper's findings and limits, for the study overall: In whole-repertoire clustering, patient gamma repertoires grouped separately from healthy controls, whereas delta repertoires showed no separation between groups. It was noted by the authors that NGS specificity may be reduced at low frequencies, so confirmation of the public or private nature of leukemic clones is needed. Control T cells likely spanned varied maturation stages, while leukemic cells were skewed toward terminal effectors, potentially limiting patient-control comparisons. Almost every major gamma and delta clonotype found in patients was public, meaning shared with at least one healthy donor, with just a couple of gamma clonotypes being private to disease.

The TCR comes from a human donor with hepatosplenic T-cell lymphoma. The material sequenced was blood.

Read as DNA, the sequence is TGTGCCACCTGGGGAAATAGTGATTGGATCAAGACGTTT. This translates into CATWGNSDWIKTF. Rearrangement joined TRGV4 to TRGJP2. TCRdb does not report a J gene; here it was assigned by matching the DNA to germline references. The CDR3 measures 13 amino acids from cysteine to phenylalanine. Left in the record is the CDR3 DNA by itself, 39 bases read in frame from the first base. The germline V gene sets CDR1 to EGSTGY and CDR2 to YDSYTSSV. At the junction V is shortened by 5 bases and J by 4 bases; bases outside the gene matches: 4.